These 30 T cell receptor beta chains share one sample of origin, sequenced in a study of T cells in Graves' hyperthyroidism and ophthalmopathy. Authors of the study amplified TCR beta CDR3 regions from RNA transcripts. HTBI primers were used for first-round RT-PCR of the TCR CDR3. TCRdb fed the multiplex PCR reads into MiXCR, producing one record per CDR3 protein. The data show roughly 720,000 distinct CDR3 sequences, roughly 17% seen once. Sequencing was performed on blood. All receptors come from a man between 45 and 60 years old with Graves' hyperthyroidism.

This clonotype was counted many times. The chain employs TRBV7-2 and TRBJ1-4; D is possibly TRBD1 (5 bases). Germline CDR1 reads SGHTA; CDR2 reads FQGNSA. The CDR3 extends over 15 amino acids. The V end lost 5 bases, the J end lost 5 bases, and 15 bases lay between the germline ends. The CDR3 nucleotides are TGTGCCAGCAGCCGGACCCTAGGGGTAAATGAAAAACTGTTTTTT. It encodes CASSRTLGVNEKLFF.

The chain uses TRBV5-1 and TRBJ2-7, with unresolved D. V was pared by 6 bases and J by 5 bases, with 12 bases between. The CDR3 has 12 amino acids. CDR1 and CDR2 (germline): SGHRS, YFSETQ. The CDR3 bases are TGCGCCAGCAATTCTCAGGAGAACGAGCAGTACTTC. This codes for CASNSQENEQYF.

The chain uses TRBV27 and TRBJ2-6; 9 bases match TRBD1. Germline V gives CDR1 MNHEY, CDR2 SMNVEV (reference sequence). This CDR3 spans 17 amino acids. The CDR3 nucleotides read TGTTCCGGCAGTAGGGGACAGGGTATCTCTGGGGCCAACGTCCTGACTTTC. Its protein is CSGSRGQGISGANVLTF.

The DNA for the CDR3 is TGTGCCACCAGCAGAGGGACGGGAAATCAGCCCCAGCATTTT. This gives the protein CATSRGTGNQPQHF. The J gene is TRBJ1-5, the V gene TRBV15, with D unresolved. The germline V gene has CDR1 LNHNV and CDR2 YYDKDF (reference sequence). The CDR3 is 14 residues long. Trimming left V 1 base short and J 4 bases short, with 8 bases between.

This clonotype was observed many times. V is TRBV7-3 and J is TRBJ2-5; 9 bases are a match to TRBD1. J gave up 5 bases and V 5 bases, and 3 bases lay outside the gene matches. The CDR3 has 13 amino acids. CDR1 is SGHTA and CDR2 is FQGTGA in the germline V gene. The CDR3 DNA sequence: TGTGCCAGCAGCGCCGGACAGGGGGAGACCCAGTACTTC. Translation gives CASSAGQGETQYF.

CDR3 sequence: CASSQQQASGYNEQFF. CDR3 nucleotides: TGCGCCAGCAGCCAACAACAGGCTAGCGGATACAATGAGCAGTTCTTC. The V and J genes are TRBV4-1 and TRBJ2-1, with 7 bases fitting TRBD2. J lost 4 bases, V lost 2 bases, and 8 bases had no gene match. Germline CDR1 MGHRA, CDR2 YSYEKL. The CDR3 extends over 16 amino acids.

The CDR3 sequence is CASSESGVDGEAFF. CDR3 in DNA: TGCGCCAGCAGTGAGTCGGGGGTCGACGGCGAAGCTTTCTTT. V and J are TRBV10-2 and TRBJ1-1; weak D call: TRBD1 (5 bases). Germline V gene data show CDR1 as WSHSY and CDR2 as SAAADI. The V end was cut by 0 bases, the J end by 8 bases, with 13 bases between. The CDR3 spans 14 residues.

This clonotype was counted only a few times. This sequence joins TRBV6-1 and TRBJ2-2; 12 positions match TRBD2. The CDR3 length is 16 residues. In germline, CDR1 is MNHNS, CDR2 SASEGT. J was trimmed by 5 bases and V by 7 bases; bases with no gene match: 8. As DNA, the CDR3 is TGTGCCAGCAAGAGACTAGCGGGAGCTTCTACCGGGGAGCTGTTTTTT. Residues: CASKRLAGASTGELFF.

V usage is TRBV7-3 and J usage is TRBJ1-2, with TRBD1 identical over 9 bases. CDR1 is SGHTA and CDR2 is FQGTGA in the germline V gene. J gave up 7 bases and V 1 base, and 4 bases lay outside the gene matches. There are 14 residues in the CDR3. CDR3 loop: CASSLMGQGVGYTF. CDR3 DNA: TGTGCCAGCAGCTTAATGGGACAGGGAGTTGGCTACACCTTC.

This clonotype was found a few times. The chain uses TRBV7-9 and TRBJ2-6; 9 bases align to TRBD1. Germline-derived CDR1 and CDR2 are SEHNR and FQNEAQ (reference sequence). The CDR3 has 17 residues. V trimming: 1 base; J trimming: 3 bases; junction bases outside the gene matches: 4. CDR3 sequence reads: CASSLDYRGHGANVLTF. CDR3 DNA sequence: TGTGCCAGCAGCTTAGATTACAGGGGGCATGGGGCCAACGTCCTGACTTTC.

The chain links TRBV7-9 to TRBJ2-3; D remains ambiguous. Trimming took off 4 bases at V and 4 bases at J, with 12 bases between the two ends. Germline values: CDR1 SEHNR, CDR2 FQNEAQ (reference sequence). CDR3 length equals 14 residues. CDR3 bases: TGTGCCAGCAGCTCACAGATTTCACCAGATACGCAGTATTTT. This codes for CASSSQISPDTQYF.

This clonotype was observed a handful of times. The rearrangement uses TRBV7-2 and TRBJ1-4; 9 positions match TRBD1. CDR3 length: 15 amino acids. The V segment lost 5 bases and the J segment 2 bases; nucleotides outside the gene matches: 3. Germline CDR1 reads SGHTA; CDR2 reads FQGNSA. DNA for the CDR3: TGTGCCAGCAGCGTAACAGGGGGCACTAATGAAAAACTGTTTTTT. Encoded protein: CASSVTGGTNEKLFF.

This clonotype was picked up many times. V and J are TRBV27 and TRBJ2-5, with 8 bases aligning to TRBD2. V dropped 6 bases and J dropped 4; count of bases not matched to a gene: 13. Germline CDR1 and CDR2: MNHEY and SMNVEV (reference sequence). This CDR3 contains 16 residues. This CDR3 is CASRHFLAGWGETQYF. The CDR3 DNA reads as TGTGCCAGCAGACACTTTTTAGCGGGATGGGGAGAGACCCAGTACTTC.

The chain is built from TRBV4-3 and TRBJ2-2; 8 bases agree with TRBD1. The CDR3 contains 14 residues. Germline loops: CDR1 LGHNA, CDR2 YSLEER. V gave up 3 bases and J gave up 10 bases; unmatched junction bases: 7. The CDR3 DNA reads TGCGCCAGCAGCCAGCGACAGGGGACAGTGGAGCTGTTTTTT. Amino acids: CASSQRQGTVELFF.

This clonotype was detected ten times or more. The chain combines TRBV7-8 with TRBJ2-5, with D unclear. The CDR3 runs to 14 residues. Germline V gene data show CDR1 as SGHVS and CDR2 as FQNEAQ. V was pared by 0 bases and J by 4 bases, with 9 bases between. The CDR3 DNA reads as TGTGCCAGCAGCTTAGCTCGGGTAGGAGAGACCCAGTACTTC. Residues: CASSLARVGETQYF.

This clonotype was counted ten times or more. The rearrangement uses TRBV28 and TRBJ2-1; no clear D. Per the germline V gene, CDR1 is MDHEN and CDR2 is SYDVKM. The V end was cut by 8 bases, the J end by 7 bases, with 9 bases between. There are 11 residues in the CDR3. CDR3 protein: CASALGNEQFF. The CDR3 DNA reads as TGTGCCAGCGCCCTAGGGAATGAGCAGTTCTTC.

In its sample, this clonotype was seen a few times. V is TRBV19 and J is TRBJ2-1; D possibly corresponds to TRBD1 (5 bases). CDR1 is LNHDA, CDR2 SQIVND, per germline (reference sequence). V lost 3 bases and J lost 7, with 10 bases in between. This CDR3 has 13 residues. The CDR3 sequence: CASSMGLGNEQFF. CDR3 coding DNA: TGTGCCAGTAGTATGGGGCTGGGGAATGAGCAGTTCTTC.

This clonotype was counted ten times or more. This chain connects TRBV11-2 to TRBJ2-5, with 8 bases fitting TRBD2. CDR3 length: 15 residues. The junction had 6 bases not matched to a gene; V was cut back by 1 base and J by 5 bases. Germline V gene data show CDR1 as SGHAT and CDR2 as FQNNGV. DNA for the CDR3: TGTGCCAGCAGCTTAGGCGCGGGGGGCGGGGAGACCCAGTACTTC. Translation gives CASSLGAGGGETQYF.

This clonotype was observed a few times. CDR3 coding DNA: TGCGCCAGCAGCTTGCTTATGGTGGGAGAGGGTGAGCAGTTCTTC. This encodes CASSLLMVGEGEQFF. V gene TRBV5-1 combines with J gene TRBJ2-1; TRBD2 might be the D (5 bases). Per germline, CDR1 SGHRS and CDR2 YFSETQ. The ends were cut back, 1 base at V and 9 bases at J, with 17 bases in the middle. CDR3 size: 15 residues.

V and J are TRBV18 and TRBJ1-3; a weak D match, TRBD1 (5 bases). Germline V gene lookup returns CDR1 KGHSH and CDR2 LQKENI. The CDR3 covers 14 residues. V lost 0 bases, J lost 4 bases, and 7 bases lay in between. Written as DNA, the CDR3 is TGTGCCAGCTCACCACCGTCAGGGGGAAACACCATATATTTT. Amino acid sequence: CASSPPSGGNTIYF.

This clonotype was picked up a small number of times. This chain joins TRBV5-1 and TRBJ2-5, with 9 bases that match TRBD1. The germline CDR1 and CDR2 sequences are SGHRS and YFSETQ. Trimming cost V 6 bases and J 4 bases; bases outside gene matches: 10. The CDR3 has 15 amino acids. In DNA, the CDR3 is TGCGCCAGCACCTCCTGGGACAGGGCAGGAGAGACCCAGTACTTC. Encoded protein: CASTSWDRAGETQYF.

There are many counts of this clonotype. This rearrangement joins TRBV19 to TRBJ1-1, with TRBD1 matching 10 bases. J gave up 0 bases and V 7 bases, and 5 bases lay outside the gene matches. Germline loops: CDR1 LNHDA, CDR2 SQIVND (reference sequence). The CDR3 has 15 amino acids. The CDR3 DNA follows: TGTGCCAGTATCGGGACAGGGGCCCTGAACACTGAAGCTTTCTTT. Its protein product is CASIGTGALNTEAFF.

This clonotype was recorded a few times. The chain has TRBV28 and TRBJ1-5, with D perhaps TRBD1 (6 bases). V lost 6 bases and J lost 4, with 13 bases in between. This CDR3 has 14 amino acids. Germline loops: CDR1 MDHEN, CDR2 SYDVKM. CDR3: CASSPGGANQPQHF. CDR3 nucleotide sequence: TGTGCCAGCAGCCCCGGGGGGGCAAATCAGCCCCAGCATTTT.

This sequence joins TRBV4-1 and TRBJ1-1; 7 bases are a match to TRBD1. Germline CDR1 and CDR2: MGHRA and YSYEKL. V shed 3 bases, J shed 3 bases, and the junction held 7 bases outside the gene matches. This CDR3 comprises 15 residues. The CDR3 reads CASSQPDRSYTEAFF. CDR3 nucleotides: TGCGCCAGCAGCCAGCCGGACAGGTCCTACACTGAAGCTTTCTTT.

This clonotype was seen repeatedly, ten times or more. The gene calls are TRBV10-2 and TRBJ2-5, with a tentative D call TRBD1 (6 bases). Trimming cost V 1 base and J 2 bases, with 11 bases left between them. CDR1 and CDR2 from the germline V gene are WSHSY and SAAADI. CDR3 length equals 15 residues. CDR3 region: CASSELGAKQETQYF. In nucleotides, the CDR3 is TGCGCCAGCAGTGAGTTGGGGGCGAAGCAAGAGACCCAGTACTTC.

This clonotype has at least ten counts. This chain links TRBV2 with TRBJ2-6; a possible D gene is TRBD1 (5 bases). The CDR3 covers 15 residues. CDR1 is SNHLY and CDR2 is FYNNEI in the germline V gene. Deletions cut 7 bases from V and 0 bases from J, with 10 bases between. The CDR3 DNA follows: TGTGCCAGCAAGACAGAGAGCTCTGGGGCCAACGTCCTGACTTTC. Its protein is CASKTESSGANVLTF.

This clonotype was picked up many times. The CDR3 DNA follows: TGTGCCAGCAGTGGAGGGGGGAACACCGGGGAGCTGTTTTTT. Translation: CASSGGGNTGELFF. The chain recombines TRBV2 with TRBJ2-2, with D perhaps matching TRBD1 (6 bases). Germline V CDR1 and CDR2: SNHLY, FYNNEI. The V and J ends lost 4 bases and 1 base respectively, with 7 bases between them. CDR3 length: 14 residues. The full variable domain, completed using reference TRBV2 and TRBJ2-2, is EPEVTQTPSHQVTQMGQEVILRCVPISNHLYFYWYRQILGQKVEFLVSFYNNEISEKSEIFDDQFSVERPDGSNFTLKIRSTKLEDSAMYFCASSGGGNTGELFFGEGSRLTVL.

This clonotype occurred a few times. The chain uses TRBV28 and TRBJ2-2, with D hard to call. CDR3 length: 13 amino acids. Per the germline V gene, CDR1 is MDHEN and CDR2 is SYDVKM. The V end lost 1 base, the J end lost 6 bases, and 6 bases lay between the germline ends. CDR3 in amino acids: CASSLSSSGELFF. DNA of the CDR3: TGTGCCAGCAGTTTATCCAGCTCCGGGGAGCTGTTTTTT.

The chain has TRBV2 and TRBJ1-1; the D gene is possibly TRBD1 (6 bases). The CDR3 has 15 residues. The germline CDR1 and CDR2 sequences are SNHLY and FYNNEI. V lost 1 base and J lost 4, with 13 bases in between. The CDR3 sequence is CASSEEGGGFTEAFF. In DNA, the CDR3 is TGTGCCAGCAGTGAAGAGGGGGGGGGTTTCACTGAAGCTTTCTTT.

This clonotype appeared many times. The chain recombines TRBV27 with TRBJ1-1; 8 positions agree with TRBD1. V dropped 8 bases and J dropped 3; count of bases not matched to a gene: 5. The length of the CDR3 is 13 residues. The germline V gene encodes CDR1 MNHEY and CDR2 SMNVEV (reference sequence). CDR3 amino acids: CASRTGRDTEAFF. The CDR3 DNA follows: TGTGCCAGCCGGACAGGGCGAGACACTGAAGCTTTCTTT.